The 13 T cell receptor beta chains below all came from one sample that was sequenced in a study of blood T cell repertoires in COVID-19. The assay was immunoSEQ multiplex PCR, and TCRdb's table has in-frame clones only and misses some. The repertoire includes under 300,000 clones, approximately 83% of them detected once, and approximately 11% sits in the top ten. Sample: peripheral blood. These receptor sequences come from a woman between 65 and 79 years old with acute or convalescent COVID-19.

This clone appeared a few times. The CDR3 region is CASRPWTGRTGELFF. CDR3 in DNA: TGTGCCAGCAGACCCTGGACAGGGCGGACCGGGGAGCTGTTTTTT. The chain employs TRBV7-9 and TRBJ2-2, with 8 positions matching TRBD1. Germline CDR1 SEHNR, CDR2 FQNEAQ (reference sequence). V was pared by 6 bases and J by 5 bases, with 8 bases of the junction left unmatched. The CDR3 is 15 amino acids.

The chain uses TRBV2 and TRBJ1-4, with TRBD1 matching over 7 bases. Per germline, CDR1 SNHLY and CDR2 FYNNEI. The CDR3 has 15 residues. V lost 2 bases to trimming and J lost 8 bases; unmatched junction nucleotides: 8. The chain's CDR3 is CASSEQDRAPEKLFF. DNA of the CDR3: TGTGCCAGCAGTGAACAAGACAGGGCACCCGAAAAACTGTTTTTT. Filled out from reference TRBV2 and TRBJ1-4, the complete variable domain reads EPEVTQTPSHQVTQMGQEVILRCVPISNHLYFYWYRQILGQKVEFLVSFYNNEISEKSEIFDDQFSVERPDGSNFTLKIRSTKLEDSAMYFCASSEQDRAPEKLFFGSGTQLSVL.

This chain links TRBV4-1 with TRBJ1-6, with 9 bases that match TRBD1. Per the germline V gene, CDR1 is MGHRA and CDR2 is YSYEKL. Unmatched junction bases numbered 8, after V lost 1 base and J lost 10 bases. The CDR3 runs to 16 residues. DNA for the CDR3: TGCGCCAGCAGCCAAGCCGGGACAGGGATACCCTCACCCCTCCACTTT. Translating gives CASSQAGTGIPSPLHF.

The V call is TRBV3-1 (or the pseudogene TRBV3-2), the J call TRBJ1-5; TRBD1 agrees at 9 bases. J gave up 5 bases and V 5 bases, and 4 bases lay outside the gene matches. Germline CDR1 LGHDT, CDR2 YNNKEL (reference sequence). This CDR3 comprises 14 residues. CDR3 protein: CASSARDRDQPQHF. CDR3 DNA sequence: TGTGCCAGCAGCGCCCGGGACAGGGATCAGCCCCAGCATTTT.

This clone has just a few counts. This chain uses TRBV19 with TRBJ1-5; 7 bases are shared with TRBD1. The CDR3 runs to 15 residues. From germline, CDR1 is LNHDA and CDR2 SQIVND (reference sequence). V shed 4 bases, J shed 7 bases, and the junction held 10 bases outside the gene matches. CDR3 sequence (DNA): TGTGCCAGTAGTAATGAGGGGGCATGGGGACAGCCCCAGCATTTT. Encoded protein: CASSNEGAWGQPQHF.

This sequence joins TRBV9 and TRBJ2-1; D may be TRBD1 (7 bases). Trimming took 0 bases from V and 2 from J, leaving 15 bases between them. Germline loops: CDR1 SGDLS, CDR2 YYNGEE. The CDR3 runs to 17 residues. CDR3 in amino acids: CASSVVGARGAYNEQFF. In nucleotides, the CDR3 is TGTGCCAGCAGCGTAGTTGGGGCCAGGGGGGCCTACAATGAGCAGTTCTTC.

Comment on this clone: The same CDR3 arises from other DNA sequences in this sample as well. The chain has TRBV5-6 and TRBJ1-2; the D gene is possibly TRBD1 (6 bases). Deletions cut 1 base from V and 8 bases from J, with 9 bases between. The CDR3 runs to 12 residues. CDR1 and CDR2 from the germline V gene are SGHDT and YYEEEE. CDR3 sequence (DNA): TGTGCCAGCAGCTTGAGGGGGTACGGCTACACCTTC. Its protein product is CASSLRGYGYTF.

This chain joins TRBV2 and TRBJ1-1; D uncertain. The V gene's germline CDR1 is SNHLY and CDR2 FYNNEI. The CDR3 has 14 residues. Trimming took 1 base from V and 10 from J, leaving 16 bases between them. The CDR3 here is CASSEGGGSLGAFF. The CDR3 DNA is TGTGCCAGCAGTGAAGGGGGAGGGAGTTTGGGAGCTTTCTTT.

This clone was seen more than once but under ten times. The J gene is TRBJ1-2, the V gene TRBV28; the match to TRBD1 covers 9 bases. V dropped 6 bases and J dropped 7; count of bases not matched to a gene: 6. The germline gives CDR1 MDHEN, CDR2 SYDVKM. The CDR3 runs to 13 residues. For the CDR3, the DNA is TGTGCCAGCAGCCGGGACAGGGTTCGTGGCTACACCTTC. Its protein is CASSRDRVRGYTF.

This clone has more than one count but fewer than ten. V gene TRBV7-2 combines with J gene TRBJ1-1, with D unclear. This CDR3 is built from 13 residues. CDR1 is SGHTA and CDR2 is FQGNSA in the germline V gene. Trimming cost V 6 bases and J 1 base, with 9 bases left between them. CDR3 residues: CASSLTGNTEAFF. The DNA for the CDR3 is TGTGCCAGCAGTTTAACGGGGAACACTGAAGCTTTCTTT.

This chain links TRBV27 with TRBJ2-7; D may be TRBD1 (5 bases). This CDR3 is built from 17 residues. Germline V gene sequence: CDR1 MNHEY, CDR2 SMNVEV (reference sequence). Trimming cost V 2 bases and J 1 base, with 18 bases left between them. The CDR3 loop is CASSLRAQQGRSYEQYF. The CDR3, as DNA: TGTGCCAGCAGTTTACGGGCCCAGCAGGGAAGGTCCTACGAGCAGTACTTC.

This chain links TRBV5-5 with TRBJ1-6; 7 positions agree with TRBD1. The length of the CDR3 is 16 residues. V shed 0 bases, J shed 6 bases, and the junction held 6 bases outside the gene matches. CDR1 is SGHKS, CDR2 YYEKEE, per germline (reference sequence). The CDR3 sequence is CASSLDPGQPNSPLHF. CDR3 nucleotide sequence: TGTGCCAGCAGCTTGGACCCGGGACAGCCTAATTCACCCCTCCACTTT.

V is TRBV6-6 and J is TRBJ1-1; D unclear. The CDR3 is 10 residues long. The V end was cut by 8 bases, the J end by 6 bases, with 7 bases between. Germline assignment: CDR1 MNHNY and CDR2 SVGAGI (reference sequence). The chain's CDR3 is CASSDSEAFF. CDR3 coding DNA: TGTGCCAGCTCTGACTCTGAAGCTTTCTTT.